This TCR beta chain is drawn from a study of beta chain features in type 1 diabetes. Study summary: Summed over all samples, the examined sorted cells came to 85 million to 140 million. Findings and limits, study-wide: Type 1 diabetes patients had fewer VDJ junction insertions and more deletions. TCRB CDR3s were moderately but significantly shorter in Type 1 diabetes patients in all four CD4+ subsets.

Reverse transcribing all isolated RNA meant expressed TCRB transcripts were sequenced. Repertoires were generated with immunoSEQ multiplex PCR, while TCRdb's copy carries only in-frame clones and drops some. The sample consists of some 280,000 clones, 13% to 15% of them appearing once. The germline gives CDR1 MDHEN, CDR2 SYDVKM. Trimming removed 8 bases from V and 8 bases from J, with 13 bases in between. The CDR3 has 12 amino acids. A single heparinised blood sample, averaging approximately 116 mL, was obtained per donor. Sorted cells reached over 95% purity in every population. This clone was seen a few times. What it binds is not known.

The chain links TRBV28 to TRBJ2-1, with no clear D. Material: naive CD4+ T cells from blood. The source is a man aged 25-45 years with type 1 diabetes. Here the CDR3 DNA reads TGTGCCAGCGGGCAGACCCGTGATGAGCAGTTCTTC. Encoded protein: CASGQTRDEQFF. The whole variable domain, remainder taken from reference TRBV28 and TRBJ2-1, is DVKVTQSSRYLVKRTGEKVFLECVQDMDHENMFWYRQDPGLGLRLIYFSYDVKMKEKGDIPEGYSVSREKKERFSLILESASTNQTSMYLCASGQTRDEQFFGPGTRLTVL.